This T cell receptor (beta chain) was obtained from a study of blood T cell repertoires in COVID-19. About the study: The analysed material was cDNA or gDNA that came from T cells, B-cell-depleted T cells, or PBMCs.

The germline V and J ends were trimmed by 6 bases and 0 bases, with 15 bases remaining between them. The CDR3 is 15 amino acids. The V gene's germline CDR1 is MNHEY and CDR2 SVGAGI. This table comes from immunoSEQ multiplex PCR, and its TCRdb copy is limited to in-frame clones, with some not included. The sample comprises under 200,000 clones, around four fifths of which are singletons, and roughly 19% rests with the top ten. Sample: peripheral blood. This chain uses TRBV6-5 with TRBJ2-7, with D possibly TRBD2 on 6 matching bases. This TCR derives from a woman in her sixties or seventies who had recovered from COVID-19. In nucleotides, the CDR3 is TGTGCCAGCAGCCCCCGGTGGGGGGACTCCTACGAGCAGTACTTC. Its translation is CASSPRWGDSYEQYF.